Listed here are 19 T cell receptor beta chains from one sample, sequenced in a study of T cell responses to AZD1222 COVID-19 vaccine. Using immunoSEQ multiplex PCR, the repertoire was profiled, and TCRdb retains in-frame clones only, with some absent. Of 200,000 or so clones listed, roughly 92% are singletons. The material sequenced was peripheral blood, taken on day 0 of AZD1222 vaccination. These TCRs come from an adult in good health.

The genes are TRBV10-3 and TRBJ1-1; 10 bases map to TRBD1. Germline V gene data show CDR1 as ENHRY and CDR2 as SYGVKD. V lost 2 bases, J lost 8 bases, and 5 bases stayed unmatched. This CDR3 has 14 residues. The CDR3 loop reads CAISEPMDRGEAFF. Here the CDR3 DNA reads TGTGCCATCAGTGAGCCGATGGACAGGGGGGAAGCTTTCTTT.

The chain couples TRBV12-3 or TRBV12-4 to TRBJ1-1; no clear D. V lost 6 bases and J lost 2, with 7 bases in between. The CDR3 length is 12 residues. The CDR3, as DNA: TGTGCCAGCAGGACGGAAAACACTGAAGCTTTCTTT. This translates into CASRTENTEAFF.

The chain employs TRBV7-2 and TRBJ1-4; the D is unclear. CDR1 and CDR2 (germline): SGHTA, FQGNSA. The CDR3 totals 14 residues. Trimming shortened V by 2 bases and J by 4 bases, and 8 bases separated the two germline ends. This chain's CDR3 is CASSLRGFNEKLFF. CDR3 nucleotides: TGTGCCAGCAGCTTAAGAGGATTTAATGAAAAACTGTTTTTT.

This chain's CDR3 is CASLDRFGNYGYTF. The CDR3 coding sequence is TGTGCCAGCCTGGACCGGTTTGGTAACTATGGCTACACCTTC. The chain has TRBV5-4 and TRBJ1-2, with unresolved D. This CDR3 has 14 residues. The germline V gene has CDR1 SGHNT and CDR2 YYREEE (reference sequence). Trimming stripped 7 bases from V and 1 base from J, with 14 bases between.

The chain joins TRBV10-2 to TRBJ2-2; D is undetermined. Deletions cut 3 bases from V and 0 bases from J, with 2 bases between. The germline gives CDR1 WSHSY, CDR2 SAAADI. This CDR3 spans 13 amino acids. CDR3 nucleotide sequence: TGCGCCAGCAGTGACCCGAACACCGGGGAGCTGTTTTTT. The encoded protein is CASSDPNTGELFF.

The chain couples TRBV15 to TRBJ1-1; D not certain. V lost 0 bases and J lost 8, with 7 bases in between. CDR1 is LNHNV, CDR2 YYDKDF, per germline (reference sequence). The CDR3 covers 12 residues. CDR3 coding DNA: TGTGCCACCAGCAGAGAGGCCGAAGAAGCTTTCTTT. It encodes CATSREAEEAFF.

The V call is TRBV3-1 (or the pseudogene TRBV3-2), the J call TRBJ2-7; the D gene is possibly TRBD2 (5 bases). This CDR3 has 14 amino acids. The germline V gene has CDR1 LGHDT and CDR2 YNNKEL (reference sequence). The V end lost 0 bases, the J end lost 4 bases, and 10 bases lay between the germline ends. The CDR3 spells CASSQDGAVYEQYF. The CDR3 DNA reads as TGTGCCAGCAGCCAAGATGGAGCGGTGTACGAGCAGTACTTC.

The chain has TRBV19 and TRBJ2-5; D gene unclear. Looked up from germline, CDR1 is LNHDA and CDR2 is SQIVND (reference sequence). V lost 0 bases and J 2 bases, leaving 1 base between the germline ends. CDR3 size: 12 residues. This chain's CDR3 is CASSIDQETQYF. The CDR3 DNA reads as TGTGCCAGTAGTATAGATCAAGAGACCCAGTACTTC.

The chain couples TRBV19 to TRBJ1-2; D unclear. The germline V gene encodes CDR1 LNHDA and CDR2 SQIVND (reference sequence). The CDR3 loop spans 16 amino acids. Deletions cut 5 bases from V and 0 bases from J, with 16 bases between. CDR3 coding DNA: TGTGCCAGTAGTCCCGTGGAGAGGGCCCCTAACTATGGCTACACCTTC. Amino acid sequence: CASSPVERAPNYGYTF.

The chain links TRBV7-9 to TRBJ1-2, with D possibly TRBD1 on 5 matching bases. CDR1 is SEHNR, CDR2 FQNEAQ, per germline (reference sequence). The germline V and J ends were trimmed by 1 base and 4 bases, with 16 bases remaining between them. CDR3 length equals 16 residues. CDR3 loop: CASSLGGPYSTYGYTF. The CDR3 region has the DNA TGTGCCAGCAGCTTAGGGGGACCTTATTCTACCTATGGCTACACCTTC.

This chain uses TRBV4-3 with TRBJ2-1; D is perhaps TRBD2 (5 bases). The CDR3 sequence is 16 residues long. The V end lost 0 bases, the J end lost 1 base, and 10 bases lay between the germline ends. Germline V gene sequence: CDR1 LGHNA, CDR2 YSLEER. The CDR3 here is CASSQEPSGSYNEQFF. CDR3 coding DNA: TGCGCCAGCAGCCAAGAACCGTCGGGATCCTACAATGAGCAGTTCTTC.

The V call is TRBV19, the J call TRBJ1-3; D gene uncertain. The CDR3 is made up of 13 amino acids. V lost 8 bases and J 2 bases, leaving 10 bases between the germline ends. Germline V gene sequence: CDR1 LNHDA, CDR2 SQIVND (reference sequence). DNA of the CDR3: TGTGCCAGTCACGGAAGAGCTGGAAACACCATATATTTT. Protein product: CASHGRAGNTIYF.

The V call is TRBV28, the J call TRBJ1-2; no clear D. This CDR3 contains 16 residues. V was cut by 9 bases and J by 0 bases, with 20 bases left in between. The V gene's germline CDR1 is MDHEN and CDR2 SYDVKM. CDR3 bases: TGTGCCAGTATCCCGGGGAGTGATATTTCTAACTATGGCTACACCTTC. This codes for CASIPGSDISNYGYTF.

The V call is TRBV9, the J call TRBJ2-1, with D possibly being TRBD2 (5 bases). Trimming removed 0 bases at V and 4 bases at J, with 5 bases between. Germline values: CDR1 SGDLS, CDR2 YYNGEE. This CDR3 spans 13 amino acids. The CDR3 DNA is TGTGCCAGCAGCGTAGCGGGATACAATGAGCAGTTCTTC. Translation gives CASSVAGYNEQFF.

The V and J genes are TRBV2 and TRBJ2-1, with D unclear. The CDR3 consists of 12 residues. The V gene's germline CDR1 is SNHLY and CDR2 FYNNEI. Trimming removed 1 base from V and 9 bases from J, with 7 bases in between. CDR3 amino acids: CASSEGAIEQFF. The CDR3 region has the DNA TGTGCCAGCAGTGAAGGAGCGATTGAGCAGTTCTTC.

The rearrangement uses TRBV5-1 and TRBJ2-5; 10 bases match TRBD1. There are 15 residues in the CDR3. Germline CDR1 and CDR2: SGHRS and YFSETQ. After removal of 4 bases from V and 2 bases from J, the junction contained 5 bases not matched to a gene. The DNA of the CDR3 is TGCGCCAGCAGCGCCGACAGGGGGCTGCAAGAGACCCAGTACTTC. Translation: CASSADRGLQETQYF.

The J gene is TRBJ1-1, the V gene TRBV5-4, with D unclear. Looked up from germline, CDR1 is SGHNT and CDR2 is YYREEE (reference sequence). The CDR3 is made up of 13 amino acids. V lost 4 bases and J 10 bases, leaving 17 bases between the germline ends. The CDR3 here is CASSIDTPPRAFF. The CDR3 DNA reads TGTGCCAGCAGCATAGACACCCCACCGAGAGCTTTCTTT.

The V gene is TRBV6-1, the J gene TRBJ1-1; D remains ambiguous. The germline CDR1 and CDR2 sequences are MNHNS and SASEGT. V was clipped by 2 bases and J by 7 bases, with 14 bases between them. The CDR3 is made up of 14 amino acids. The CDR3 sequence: CASSERGGDGEAFF. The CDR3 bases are TGTGCCAGCAGTGAAAGAGGAGGCGACGGTGAAGCTTTCTTT.

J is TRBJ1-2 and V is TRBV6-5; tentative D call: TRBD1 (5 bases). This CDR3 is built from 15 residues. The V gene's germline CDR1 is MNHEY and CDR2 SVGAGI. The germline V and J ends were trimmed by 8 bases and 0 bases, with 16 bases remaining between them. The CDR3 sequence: CASGKYRIANYGYTF. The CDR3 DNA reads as TGTGCCAGCGGGAAGTACAGGATAGCTAACTATGGCTACACCTTC.